This T cell receptor (beta chain) was retrieved from a study of control samples from healthy donors and cancer patients. This clone occurred a few times. At the DNA level, this CDR3 is encoded by other sequences in the same sample as well. The CDR3 has 13 residues. Germline loops: CDR1 SGHTA, CDR2 FQGNSA. V was cut by 1 base and J by 4 bases, with 8 bases left in between. TCRdb keeps only in-frame clones here, not all; method: immunoSEQ multiplex PCR. The top ten hold roughly 2% of the sample, which has about 150,000 clones, 75% to 95% seen once. The sequence derives from a woman aged 40-49 years in good health. Sample: blood. The rearrangement joins TRBV7-2 to TRBJ2-7; TRBD2 is a possible D gene (6 bases). The CDR3 nucleotides are TGTGCCAGCAGCTTAGGGGACTTTTACGAGCAGTACTTC. It yields the protein CASSLGDFYEQYF.